This T cell receptor (beta chain) appears in the sequencing data of a study of CD8 T cells in Susac syndrome (dated by TCRdb to the late 2010s). About the full investigation: Among the Susac syndrome patients who were sequenced, clinically active disease was present in 5 or 6 and clinical remission was observed in under ten. Whether CD8+ T cell activation and differentiation in Susac syndrome was antigen driven was tested using repertoire sequencing. The clonality of the CD8+ T cell repertoire was compared across more than 9 healthy donors, about 14 Susac syndrome patients and around 16 multiple sclerosis patients. At blood withdrawal, Susac syndrome patients were either therapy-naive, taking corticosteroids (in some cases with IVIg as well), or taking IVIg alone. Study-wide findings and limitations: Around 16 and five Susac-specific public clones were found in the total CD8+ and CD8+ TEMRA repertoires, respectively. Clonal expansion was observed in Susac syndrome CD8+ repertoires, with the highest expansion in CD8+ TEMRA cells and greater expansion in clinically active than in remitting patients. The study acknowledged that relatively few individuals were included in the TCR sequencing and HLA analysis.

Comment on this clonotype: This clone's antigen is unknown. No much larger clonotype is one base removed from it; base qualities were not supplied.

From a lookup of the germline V gene, CDR1 and CDR2 are SGDLS and YYNGEE. From its cysteine to its phenylalanine, the CDR3 spans 15 amino acids. Of all the DNA, just the CDR3 is kept, 45 bases in frame from base 1. V loses 4 bases, J loses 0 bases, and the germline ends lie 14 bases apart. RNA was extracted using the RNeasy kit, and about 0.45 to 1 ug of the RNA was reverse transcribed with random hexamers. The immunoSEQ multiplex PCR assay, covering 54 Vbeta and 13 Jbeta segments, was used to amplify TCR beta CDR3 regions. Bias from PCR amplification was corrected by using a synthetic template baseline for primer optimization and for computational correction. As for how the authors treated the data: Reads were annotated to V, D and J genes per IMGT and analyzed with immunoSEQ Analyzer, keeping only productive sequences. Clonality was calculated as one minus the Shannon entropy normalized by log2 of the number of productive unique sequences. Public and private clones were assessed among the 100 most prevalent clones of each patient and control. Clones were defined as Susac-specific when absent from the healthy and MS cohorts, from about 1,100 published viral clones and from other ImmuneACCESS disease sequences. Using fastp trimming at Q25 and MiXCR clonotype assembly, TCRdb reanalyzed the public sequencing data and kept in-frame beta chains. Merged by CDR3 protein, the rows form single entries marked with the most common genes and DNA. TCRdb, not the authors, supplied the V and J calls. The sample table shows tens of thousands of distinct CDR3 sequences, and 94% are seen once. The leading ten clones occupy about 0.47% of the sample.

Peripheral blood CD8+ and CD4+ T cells from healthy donors, Susac syndrome patients and multiple sclerosis patients were profiled by high-throughput TCR beta sequencing. The Susac syndrome patients fulfilled recently defined diagnostic criteria for either definite or probable disease. Bulk CD8+ and CD4+ T cells were purified by magnetic negative isolation, while CD8+ TEMRA cells were enriched using FACS. Blood was collected in EDTA tubes and processed within 24 hours, with PBMCs isolated through density gradient centrifugation. PBMCs intended for TCR sequencing were cryopreserved in liquid nitrogen and were subsequently thawed in a 37 degrees C water bath. A purity of at least 90% was achieved for sorted or isolated CD4+, CD8+ and CD8+ TEMRA cells.

The sequencing sample was made of CD8+ T cells from PBMCs. In this chain, TRBV9 is recombined with TRBJ2-7; the D call is possibly TRBD1 or TRBD2, each sharing 5 bases. The receptor was isolated from a human donor with Susac syndrome. The sequenced DNA: TGTGCCAGCAGCTCATCGTGGGGGTCCTCCTACGAGCAGTACTTC. Its product reads: CASSSSWGSSYEQYF.